This T cell receptor beta chain originates from a study of siplizumab effects on memory and regulatory T cells. The germline V and J ends were trimmed by 6 bases and 2 bases, with 11 bases remaining between them. The CDR3 is 14 residues long. Per the germline V gene, CDR1 is SGDLS and CDR2 is YYNGEE. Libraries were prepared by immunoSEQ multiplex PCR; TCRdb keeps only in-frame clonotypes and omits some of them. The sample carries 85,000 to 120,000 clones, approximately 90% recorded once. The chain links TRBV9 to TRBJ2-2; weak D call: TRBD2 (6 bases). This receptor was taken from a human donor in good health. Sequenced sample: CD4+ T cells sorted from blood. CDR3: CASNQLANTGELFF. CDR3 sequence (DNA): TGTGCCAGCAATCAACTAGCTAACACCGGGGAGCTGTTTTTT.